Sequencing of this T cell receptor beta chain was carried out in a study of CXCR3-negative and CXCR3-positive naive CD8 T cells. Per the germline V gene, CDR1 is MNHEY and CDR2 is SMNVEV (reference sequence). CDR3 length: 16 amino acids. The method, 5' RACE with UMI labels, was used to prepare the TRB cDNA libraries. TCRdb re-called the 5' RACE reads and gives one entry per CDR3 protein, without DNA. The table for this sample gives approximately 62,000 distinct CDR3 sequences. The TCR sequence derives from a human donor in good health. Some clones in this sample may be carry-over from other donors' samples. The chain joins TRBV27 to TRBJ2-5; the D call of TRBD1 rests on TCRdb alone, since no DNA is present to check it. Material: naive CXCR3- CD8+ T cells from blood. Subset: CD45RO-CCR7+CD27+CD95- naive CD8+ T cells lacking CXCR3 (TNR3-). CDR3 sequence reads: CASSLLLAGGVETQYF.